This section outlines one TCR beta chain sequence together with its context. The source of the sample is a study of blood T cell repertoires in COVID-19. Produced via immunoSEQ multiplex PCR; TCRdb's table is partial and in-frame only. This table has about 270,000 clones, around nine tenths appearing once. J lost 6 bases, V lost 0 bases, and 3 bases had no gene match. Germline-derived CDR1 and CDR2 are SGHRS and YFSETQ. The CDR3 is 14 amino acids. V is TRBV5-1 and J is TRBJ2-1, with 7 bases fitting TRBD1. Sequencing was done on a sample of PBMCs or T cells enriched from blood (not recorded which). The receptor was isolated from a woman aged 18-29 years who had recovered from COVID-19. The CDR3 sequence: CASSLGGTVNEQFF. For the CDR3, the DNA is TGCGCCAGCAGCTTGGGGGGGACAGTCAATGAGCAGTTCTTC.